This T cell receptor beta chain was sequenced during a study of CD8+ T cells in alopecia areata (dated by TCRdb to 2016 to 2019). Study-level background: The treated patients, all with moderate-to-severe alopecia areata, were enrolled in an open-label pilot trial of oral tofacitinib given at 5 to 10 mg twice daily. TCRbeta CDR3 regions were amplified by immunoSEQ multiplex PCR using 35 Vbeta forward and 13 Jbeta reverse primers. Tofacitinib was given for 6 to 18 months, followed by 6 months of follow-up off drug to assess delayed response and recurrence. Scalp clonality was compared across normal scalp (n=4), patchy alopecia areata scalp (n=8), and alopecia totalis/universalis scalp (n=8). For the treated patients, the SALT score, which quantifies what percentage of scalp surface area is affected, served as the measure of disease severity. The study used high-throughput TCRbeta sequencing to examine T cell clonal expansion in alopecia areata, in both the C3H/HeJ mouse model and human patients. Biopsies were taken from tofacitinib-treated patients at baseline and at 4 and 24 weeks of treatment, and a later scalp biopsy was taken in several of the tofacitinib-treated patients. RNA was extracted with the PAXgene miRNA kit for fixed scalp, the miRNeasy kit for PBMCs, and the RNeasy kit for mouse skin. In humans, TCRbeta sequencing was performed on scalp tissue and on sorted CD4+ and CD8+ peripheral blood T cells from healthy controls and from patients with patchy or totalis/universalis alopecia areata.

Deletion took 5 bases off V and 1 base off J, with a span of 13 bases between the germline ends. From the cysteine up to the phenylalanine, the CDR3 has a length of 15 residues. CDR3 DNA only is kept here, 45 bases in frame from base 1. The germline V gene (reference sequence) gives CDR1 as SEHNR and CDR2 as FQNEAQ. This clone was recorded only once. Its cognate antigen has yet to be identified. No much larger clonotype is one base removed from it; base qualities were not supplied. Libraries were prepared through the immunoSEQ multiplex PCR assay. RNA was extracted from all samples and reverse transcribed into cDNA as template for TCR sequencing. First-strand cDNA was synthesized using SuperScript III with a 2:1 mix of oligo-dT and random hexamers. A synthetic immune receptor repertoire was used to gauge amplification bias, and whatever bias remained was removed computationally. Processing in the source paper ran as follows. Raw reads were preprocessed to remove errors, and CDR3 was defined according to IMGT conventions as the region from the conserved cysteine to phenylalanine. To get clonality, Shannon entropy was normalized by log2 of the number of productive unique TCRs and the result was subtracted from 1. CD4 or CD8 identity of scalp clones was inferred by cross-referencing scalp TCRbeta sequences with sorted blood CD4 and CD8 repertoires. The table was pulled from immuneACCESS by TCRdb, which kept in-frame rearrangements only. Such tables lose some clones; where checked, under half of the loss comes from unresolved V genes, and the rest has no known cause. V and J calls and clone size come straight from that table; D and trimming were deduced from the DNA. In all, the sample holds 190,000 or so clones, and under 60% of those were seen once. The ten most abundant clones make up 10% to 15% of the sample.

Beyond this particular receptor, the publication reports: Because the treated cohort was small and included a single nonresponder, larger studies are needed to assess links between baseline CD8+ expansion and response. Tofacitinib significantly lowered scalp clonality and the number of expanded CD8+ clones among the top 100 scalp clones. Compared with mice, TCR sequences shared between patients were less clear, possibly partly because of HLA diversity across the patient population. Lesional scalp, especially in alopecia totalis/universalis, showed higher clonality and more expanded CD8+ clones than normal scalp, suggesting antigenic drive. Resident alphabeta T cells in normal human skin are also sequenced, complicating scalp TCR repertoire analysis, unlike mouse skin dominated by gammadelta T cells. Many expanded lesional clones were found to persist in scalp and blood during tofacitinib treatment, and relapse after treatment cessation may be partly explained by this persistence.

What this sample's time point label stands for: around 26 weeks on oral tofacitinib. The treatment or condition label on this specimen signifies: oral pan-JAK inhibitor, 5-10 mg twice daily. Peripheral blood and lesional scalp punch biopsies were obtained from patients with alopecia areata. PBMCs were separated by density centrifugation and stained for CD3, CD4 and CD8, after which CD4+ and CD8+ T cells were sorted on a FACSAria. The V and J genes are TRBV7-9 and TRBJ2-3; tentative D gene TRBD2, with 5 bases matching. This clonotype was sampled from a human donor with alopecia areata. The sequenced sample was CD8+ T cells sorted from blood, obtained at week 24, from a patient treated with tofacitinib. In nucleotide form, the sequence is TGTGCCAGCAGCCGGTTGGATAGCGGCACAGATACGCAGTATTTT. This gives the protein CASSRLDSGTDTQYF.